These T cell receptor beta chains were read from a single sample in a study of T-cell reconstitution after alpha-beta-depleted transplantation in children. TCRdb processed the PCR reads anew with MiXCR; each CDR3 protein has one entry. The sample includes more than 85,000 distinct CDR3 sequences, about a tenth of them seen just once. The sequenced sample was PBMCs from the stem cell graft donor, obtained from the stem cell graft. Source of these receptors: a human donor who donated a stem cell graft to a child with acute lymphoblastic leukemia. CDR3s include the opening cysteine and the closing phenylalanine or tryptophan. D genes are given only for firm matches. Clone size appears in some rows only: once, few, many, or a class for an expanded clone.

many	19	TRBJ1-2	TRBD1	TRBV6-5	TGTGCCAGCAGTTACTCGACTAGAACAGGGGTCGGGGTATCGGGTGGCTACACCTTC	CASSYSTRTGVGVSGGYTF
.	14	TRBJ1-4	.	TRBV7-2	TGTGCCAGCAGCTTACGGAGGGGGAATGAAAAACTGTTTTTT	CASSLRRGNEKLFF
many	20	TRBJ2-3	TRBD2	TRBV5-1	TGCGCCAGCAGCTCCCTCGCTCGCGGGAGTAATCATGGGGGCACAGATACGCAGTATTTT	CASSSLARGSNHGGTDTQYF
many	13	TRBJ1-1	.	TRBV5-1	TGCGCCAGCATGCGGCAGGGAAACACTGAAGCTTTCTTT	CASMRQGNTEAFF
many	17	TRBJ2-4	.	TRBV6-2/TRBV6-3	TGTGCCAGCAGTTACTCGAATGGTGGGCAGTACAAAAACATTCAGTACTTC	CASSYSNGGQYKNIQYF
many	15	TRBJ2-3	.	TRBV6-4	TGTGCCAGCAGTGACTCGACAGACCCCACAGATACGCAGTATTTT	CASSDSTDPTDTQYF
many	14	TRBJ1-1	.	TRBV6-2/TRBV6-3	TGTGCCAGCAGTTTCCCGGCCACGAACACTGAAGCTTTCTTT	CASSFPATNTEAFF
many	13	TRBJ2-3	TRBD1	TRBV20-1	TGCAGTGCCACAGGACAGGGAAGGGATACGCAGTATTTT	CSATGQGRDTQYF
.	16	TRBJ2-2	.	TRBV7-9	TGTGCCAGCAGCTCAGACCCGGCCGCTAGAGTCGGGGAGCTGTTTTTT	CASSSDPAARVGELFF
many	16	TRBJ2-1	.	TRBV5-1	TGCGCCAGCAGCCCTGAGGAGGGGATCTCCTACAATGAGCAGTTCTTC	CASSPEEGISYNEQFF
many	15	TRBJ2-1	.	TRBV5-1	TGCGCCAGCAGCTTGGTTATCCTGGCAAACAATGAGCAGTTCTTC	CASSLVILANNEQFF
many	12	TRBJ2-2	TRBD1	TRBV29-1	TGCAGCGTTGAGACAGGGGCCGGGGAGCTGTTTTTT	CSVETGAGELFF
many	12	TRBJ1-2	.	TRBV29-1	TGCAGCGTTGAAGATGCCGGGCGGGGCTACACCTTC	CSVEDAGRGYTF
many	16	TRBJ2-7	TRBD2	TRBV6-2/TRBV6-3	TGTGCCAGCAGTTATGACCAAGCGGGAGGGCCGTACGAGCAGTACTTC	CASSYDQAGGPYEQYF
many	13	TRBJ2-3	.	TRBV6-6	TGTGCCAGCAGCCCCACTAGGACAGATACGCAGTATTTT	CASSPTRTDTQYF